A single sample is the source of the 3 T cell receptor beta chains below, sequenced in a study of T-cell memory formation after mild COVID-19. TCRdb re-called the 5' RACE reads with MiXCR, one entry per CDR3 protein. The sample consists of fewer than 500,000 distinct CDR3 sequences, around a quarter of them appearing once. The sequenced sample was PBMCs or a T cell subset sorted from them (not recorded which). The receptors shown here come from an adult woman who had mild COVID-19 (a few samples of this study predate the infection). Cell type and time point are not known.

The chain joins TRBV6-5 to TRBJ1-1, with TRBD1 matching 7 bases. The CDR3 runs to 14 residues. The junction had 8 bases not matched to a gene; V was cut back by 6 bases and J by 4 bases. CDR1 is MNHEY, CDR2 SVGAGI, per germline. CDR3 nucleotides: TGTGCCAGCAGCCCCGACAGGGATGTCACTGAAGCTTTCTTT. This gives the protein CASSPDRDVTEAFF.

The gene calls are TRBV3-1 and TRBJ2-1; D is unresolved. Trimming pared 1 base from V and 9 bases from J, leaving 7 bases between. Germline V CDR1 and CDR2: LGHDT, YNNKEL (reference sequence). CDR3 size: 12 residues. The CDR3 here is CASSQAPGEQFF. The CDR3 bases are TGTGCCAGCAGCCAAGCCCCGGGTGAGCAGTTCTTC.

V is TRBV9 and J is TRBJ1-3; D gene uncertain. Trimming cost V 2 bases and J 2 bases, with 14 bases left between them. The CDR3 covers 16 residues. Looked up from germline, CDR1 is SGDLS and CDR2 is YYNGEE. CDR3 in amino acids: CASSVPGEDAGNTIYF. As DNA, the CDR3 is TGTGCCAGCAGCGTCCCCGGGGAAGACGCTGGAAACACCATATATTTT.